These 24 T cell receptor beta chains were sequenced from one sample in a study of blood T cell repertoires in COVID-19. Libraries were prepared by immunoSEQ multiplex PCR; TCRdb keeps only in-frame clonotypes and omits some of them. The data hold about 80,000 clones, with roughly 87% observed a single time. The sequenced material came from peripheral blood. The receptors were sampled from a man aged 80 or over with acute or convalescent COVID-19.

This clone occurred once. The chain links TRBV7-9 to TRBJ1-2; D unresolved. Trimming pared 1 base from V and 4 bases from J, leaving 16 bases between. CDR3 size: 16 residues. Looked up from germline, CDR1 is SEHNR and CDR2 is FQNEAQ (reference sequence). The CDR3: CASSLGAGVASYGYTF. The CDR3 bases are TGTGCCAGCAGCTTAGGTGCGGGCGTCGCCAGCTATGGCTACACCTTC.

This rearrangement joins TRBV19 to TRBJ1-1; D ambiguous. The V end lost 1 base, the J end lost 2 bases, and 14 bases lay between the germline ends. This CDR3 has 16 amino acids. Germline loops: CDR1 LNHDA, CDR2 SQIVND (reference sequence). The CDR3 DNA is TGTGCCAGTAGTATAGCCACGCGTCTCCCTAACACTGAAGCTTTCTTT. The encoded protein is CASSIATRLPNTEAFF.

V usage is TRBV7-9 and J usage is TRBJ2-5, with 11 bases identical to TRBD2. Germline loops: CDR1 SEHNR, CDR2 FQNEAQ (reference sequence). The CDR3 has 17 residues. The junction had 10 bases not matched to a gene; V was cut back by 5 bases and J by 2 bases. DNA of the CDR3: TGTGCCAGCAGCGAAAGGTTACGGACTAGCGGGCAAGAGACCCAGTACTTC. Protein sequence: CASSERLRTSGQETQYF.

The chain couples TRBV2 to TRBJ1-1, with D maybe TRBD1 (6 bases). Germline assignment: CDR1 SNHLY and CDR2 FYNNEI. V was shortened by 7 bases and J by 5 bases, with 17 bases between the two germline ends. This CDR3 has 14 amino acids. CDR3 DNA: TGTGCCAGCACCTGGACCGGGACAAATACTGAAGCTTTCTTT. Amino acid sequence: CASTWTGTNTEAFF.

J is TRBJ2-7 and V is TRBV6-5, with 10 bases fitting TRBD1. CDR3 size: 15 residues. Germline loops: CDR1 MNHEY, CDR2 SVGAGI. After removal of 5 bases from V and 3 bases from J, the junction contained 7 bases not matched to a gene. The CDR3 spells CASSRRDRGHYEQYF. The CDR3 DNA reads TGTGCCAGCAGTCGCCGGGACAGGGGACACTACGAGCAGTACTTC.

J is TRBJ2-1 and V is TRBV5-4; 10 nucleotides align to TRBD2. J was trimmed by 3 bases and V by 5 bases; bases with no gene match: 2. Germline CDR1 and CDR2: SGHNT and YYREEE (reference sequence). The CDR3 covers 14 residues. The CDR3 DNA reads TGTGCCAGCAGTCCTAGCGGGGGCTACAATGAGCAGTTCTTC. It yields the protein CASSPSGGYNEQFF.

This rearrangement joins TRBV7-2 to TRBJ2-1; D is perhaps TRBD2 (6 bases). The CDR3 extends over 15 amino acids. The ends were cut back, 1 base at V and 6 bases at J, with 13 bases in the middle. Germline V gene data show CDR1 as SGHTA and CDR2 as FQGNSA. CDR3 region: CASSLGSSGLNEQFF. Written as DNA, the CDR3 is TGTGCCAGCAGCTTAGGCTCCTCGGGACTCAATGAGCAGTTCTTC.

The V call is TRBV15, the J call TRBJ2-4; TRBD1 agrees at 9 bases. Germline V gene lookup returns CDR1 LNHNV and CDR2 YYDKDF (reference sequence). V shed 5 bases and J 4 bases; nucleotides not matched to a gene: 9. This CDR3 has 16 amino acids. The CDR3 here is CATSERSGTGKNIQYF. The CDR3 DNA reads as TGTGCCACCAGCGAGAGATCGGGGACAGGGAAAAACATTCAGTACTTC.

The chain is built from TRBV7-9 and TRBJ2-3, with D unresolved. The germline V and J ends were trimmed by 1 base and 4 bases, with 3 bases remaining between them. CDR1 and CDR2 from the germline V gene are SEHNR and FQNEAQ (reference sequence). The CDR3 loop spans 12 amino acids. CDR3 nucleotides: TGTGCCAGCAGCTTAGTAGCAGATACGCAGTATTTT. Amino acids: CASSLVADTQYF.

The J gene is TRBJ1-2, the V gene TRBV19; 7 nucleotides align to TRBD1. CDR3 size: 14 residues. The V segment lost 7 bases and the J segment 2 bases; nucleotides outside the gene matches: 7. Germline CDR1 reads LNHDA; CDR2 reads SQIVND (reference sequence). The CDR3 reads CASTRSGQNYGYTF. The CDR3, as DNA: TGTGCCAGTACGAGATCGGGACAGAACTATGGCTACACCTTC.

The chain is built from TRBV7-2 and TRBJ2-7, with D unresolved. Trimming pared 4 bases from V and 2 bases from J, leaving 9 bases between. The CDR3 length is 13 residues. The germline V gene has CDR1 SGHTA and CDR2 FQGNSA. As DNA, the CDR3 is TGTGCCAGCAGCTGGGCCGACACCTACGAGCAGTACTTC. Its protein is CASSWADTYEQYF.

The chain has TRBV3-1 (or the pseudogene TRBV3-2) and TRBJ2-3, with D possibly being TRBD2 (6 bases). Per germline, CDR1 LGHDT and CDR2 YNNKEL (reference sequence). V was cut by 5 bases and J by 2 bases, with 17 bases left in between. This CDR3 is built from 16 residues. The CDR3 nucleotides read TGTGCCAGCAGCACCAGGAGGGCGCGGTCCACAGATACGCAGTATTTT. Protein: CASSTRRARSTDTQYF.

The DNA of the CDR3 is TGTGCCAGCAGCCCCGTAGCGGGGACTAGCACAGATACGCAGTATTTT. This encodes CASSPVAGTSTDTQYF. The genes are TRBV7-6 and TRBJ2-3; 8 bases match TRBD2. Losses at the gene ends were 5 bases for V and 0 bases for J; bases not matched to a gene: 7. CDR1 is SGHVS and CDR2 is FNYEAQ in the germline V gene. CDR3 size: 16 residues.

V is TRBV7-6 and J is TRBJ2-2; a weak D match, TRBD1 (6 bases). Germline V gives CDR1 SGHVS, CDR2 FNYEAQ. The CDR3 is 17 amino acids. The germline V and J ends were trimmed by 3 bases and 5 bases, with 19 bases remaining between them. CDR3 coding DNA: TGTGCCAGCAGCTTTATTGACTCCCAGGGGATAACCGGGGAGCTGTTTTTT. Protein product: CASSFIDSQGITGELFF.

The V gene is TRBV7-2, the J gene TRBJ2-1, with 8 bases aligning to TRBD2. Trimming took 5 bases from V and 3 from J; bases not matched to a gene: 9. The CDR3 spans 16 residues. Germline CDR1 and CDR2: SGHTA and FQGNSA. The CDR3 region has the DNA TGTGCCAGCAGCACATTTAGGGGACTAGTCTACAATGAGCAGTTCTTC. Amino acids: CASSTFRGLVYNEQFF. The whole variable domain, filled in from reference TRBV7-2 and TRBJ2-1, reads GAGVSQSPSNKVTEKGKDVELRCDPISGHTALYWYRQSLGQGLEFLIYFQGNSAPDKSGLPSDRFSAERTGGSVSTLTIQRTQQEDSAVYLCASSTFRGLVYNEQFFGPGTRLTVL.

The chain is built from TRBV6-6 and TRBJ1-2; TRBD1 matches at 7 bases. Losses at the gene ends were 3 bases for V and 0 bases for J; bases not matched to a gene: 7. The CDR3 consists of 16 residues. Germline V CDR1 and CDR2: MNHNY, SVGAGI (reference sequence). The CDR3 DNA is TGTGCCAGCAGTTATGGGTTGGGACAGCCTAACTATGGCTACACCTTC. Residues: CASSYGLGQPNYGYTF.

This clone appeared once. The chain uses TRBV3-1 (or the pseudogene TRBV3-2) and TRBJ2-1, with 13 bases lining up with TRBD2. Germline V gives CDR1 LGHDT, CDR2 YNNKEL (reference sequence). V shed 4 bases, J shed 9 bases, and the junction held 6 bases outside the gene matches. The CDR3 consists of 15 residues. Here the CDR3 reads CASSPLAGGPGEQFF. CDR3 nucleotides: TGTGCCAGCAGCCCACTAGCGGGGGGGCCGGGTGAGCAGTTCTTC.

In this sample, this clone turned up a few times. The chain links TRBV12-3 or TRBV12-4 to TRBJ2-4; TRBD1 agrees at 9 bases. After removal of 10 bases from V and 9 bases from J, the junction contained 10 bases not matched to a gene. The CDR3 contains 13 residues. The CDR3 DNA reads as TGTGCCACCAGCTCCGGGACAGGGAGCATTCAGTACTTC. Translation gives CATSSGTGSIQYF.

This chain connects TRBV3-1 (or the pseudogene TRBV3-2) to TRBJ2-5; D not certain. Germline CDR1 LGHDT, CDR2 YNNKEL (reference sequence). This CDR3 region has 14 residues. Trimming cost V 0 bases and J 1 base, with 6 bases left between them. CDR3 protein: CASSQDASQETQYF. The CDR3 DNA reads TGTGCCAGCAGCCAAGATGCCAGCCAAGAGACCCAGTACTTC.

V gene TRBV30 combines with J gene TRBJ1-1; D is undetermined. The CDR3 is 11 amino acids. The germline gives CDR1 GTSNPN, CDR2 SVGIG (reference sequence). V was trimmed by 2 bases and J by 11 bases, leaving 12 bases between them. CDR3 protein: CAWSPTAVAFF. The CDR3 DNA reads as TGTGCCTGGAGTCCCACTGCCGTGGCTTTCTTT. The full variable domain, its missing parts supplied by reference TRBV30 and TRBJ1-1, is SQTIHQWPATLVQPVGSPLSLECTVEGTSNPNLYWYRQAAGRGLQLLFYSVGIGQISSEVPQNLSASRPQDRQFILSSKKLLLSDSGFYLCAWSPTAVAFFGQGTRLTVV.

This clone showed up just once. This rearrangement joins TRBV19 to TRBJ1-2; 7 bases fit TRBD1. Germline V lookup: CDR1 LNHDA, CDR2 SQIVND (reference sequence). With 4 bases clipped from V and 0 bases from J, the junction kept 2 bases outside the gene matches. CDR3 length: 14 amino acids. The chain's CDR3 is CASSTQGSNYGYTF. As DNA, the CDR3 is TGTGCCAGTAGTACACAGGGGTCTAACTATGGCTACACCTTC.

This clone was seen only a few times. One end of the junction varies from germline; a read error may be responsible. This sequence joins TRBV24-1 and TRBJ1-6, with 9 bases lining up with TRBD1. There are 16 residues in the CDR3. From germline, CDR1 is KGHDR and CDR2 SFDVKD. The CDR3 reads CANSVQGALNNSPLHF. The CDR3 DNA is TGTGCCAACAGTGTACAGGGGGCGCTTAATAATTCACCCCTCCACTTT.

This clone was detected a few times. The CDR3 sequence: CASSRTTGLNQPQHF. The CDR3 coding sequence is TGTGCCAGCAGCCGGACGACAGGGTTGAATCAGCCCCAGCATTTT. The chain employs TRBV11-2 and TRBJ1-5, with 7 bases identical to TRBD1. The V gene's germline CDR1 is SGHAT and CDR2 FQNNGV. CDR3 length: 15 residues. The V and J ends lost 5 bases and 4 bases, in that order; junction bases with no gene match: 8.

The chain links TRBV7-9 to TRBJ1-1; TRBD1 might be the D (6 bases). This CDR3 region has 15 residues. V lost 6 bases and J 0 bases, leaving 14 bases between the germline ends. The germline gives CDR1 SEHNR, CDR2 FQNEAQ (reference sequence). Here the CDR3 reads CASSSDRYMNTEAFF. CDR3 DNA sequence: TGTGCCAGCAGTTCCGACAGGTACATGAACACTGAAGCTTTCTTT.